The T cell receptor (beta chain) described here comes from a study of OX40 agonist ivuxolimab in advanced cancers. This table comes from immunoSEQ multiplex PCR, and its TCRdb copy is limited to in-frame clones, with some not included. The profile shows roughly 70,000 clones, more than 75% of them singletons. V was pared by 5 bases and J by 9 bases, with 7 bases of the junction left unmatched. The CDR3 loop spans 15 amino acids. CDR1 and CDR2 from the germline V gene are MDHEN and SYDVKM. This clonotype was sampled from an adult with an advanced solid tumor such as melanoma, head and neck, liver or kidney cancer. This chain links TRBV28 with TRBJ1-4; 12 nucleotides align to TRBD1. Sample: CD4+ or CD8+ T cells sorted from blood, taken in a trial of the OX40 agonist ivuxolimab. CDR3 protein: CASSGTGGHKKKLFF. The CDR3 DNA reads TGTGCCAGCAGTGGGACAGGGGGCCATAAGAAAAAACTGTTTTTT.